The clone carrying this T cell receptor (beta chain) showed up just a few times. What it binds is not known. The CDR3 runs to 14 residues. Trimming cost V 6 bases and J 9 bases; bases outside gene matches: 11. Germline loops: CDR1 MDHEN, CDR2 SYDVKM. TCRdb re-called the RT-PCR reads through MiXCR, storing one row per CDR3 protein. The top ten clones hold about 2.2% of a sample with more than 15,000 distinct CDR3 sequences, nearly 70% of them seen once. The data were obtained in a study of yellow fever vaccine responses in identical twins. Study results and limitations: Convergence reportedly seemed to mark part of the twins' vaccine T cell response, with personalization marking the rest.

The input for sequencing was T cells from blood (PBMCs), unsorted or a sorted subset (not recorded which), taken before or after yellow fever vaccination (not recorded which). The receptor was derived from a young woman who received the yellow fever vaccine. The V and J genes are TRBV28 and TRBJ2-1; 7 nucleotides agree with TRBD2. CDR3 loop: CASSRTSVEGEQFF. The DNA for the CDR3 is TGTGCCAGCAGCCGGACTAGTGTTGAAGGTGAGCAGTTCTTC.